One sample yielded the 23 T cell receptor beta chains listed below, sequenced in a study of PD-1 blockade in mismatch repair-deficient tumors. Method: immunoSEQ multiplex PCR; TCRdb's copy keeps in-frame clones and lacks some. The data contain 80,000 to 100,000 clones, roughly 80% of them singletons. The specimen comprised peripheral blood, sampled 12 weeks after starting pembrolizumab. The origin of the receptors is an adult with mismatch repair-deficient cancer.

The chain uses TRBV29-1 and TRBJ2-7; the D is unclear. This CDR3 comprises 14 residues. The germline V gene encodes CDR1 SQVTM and CDR2 ANQGSEA. With 7 bases removed from V and 3 bases from J, the gap between germline ends came to 19 bases. CDR3 DNA sequence: TGCAGCGCTGCAGAGAGTCAAAGACTCTACGAGCAGTACTTC. Translating gives CSAAESQRLYEQYF.

The V call is TRBV5-1, the J call TRBJ2-2, with a tentative D call TRBD2 (6 bases). The CDR3 has 14 amino acids. The V end was cut by 1 base, the J end by 3 bases, with 7 bases between. Germline-derived CDR1 and CDR2 are SGHRS and YFSETQ. DNA of the CDR3: TGCGCCAGCAGCTTGCTAGCGTACACCGGGGAGCTGTTTTTT. Amino acid sequence: CASSLLAYTGELFF.

The chain has TRBV5-6 and TRBJ1-2; no reliable D call. CDR3 length equals 15 residues. Trimming took 0 bases from V and 0 from J, leaving 9 bases between them. Germline assignment: CDR1 SGHDT and CDR2 YYEEEE. The chain's CDR3 is CASSLGFQPNYGYTF. The DNA for the CDR3 is TGTGCCAGCAGCTTGGGTTTCCAGCCTAACTATGGCTACACCTTC.

The chain uses TRBV28 and TRBJ1-2, with 7 bases aligning to TRBD1. Germline trimming cut 5 bases from V and 7 bases from J; bases unmatched to any gene: 16. From germline, CDR1 is MDHEN and CDR2 SYDVKM. The CDR3 runs 16 residues. CDR3 in amino acids: CASSQTGTVTGSGYTF. DNA for the CDR3: TGTGCCAGCAGTCAAACCGGGACAGTTACGGGGAGTGGCTACACCTTC.

The CDR3 is CASSTHGTQETQYF. DNA of the CDR3: TGTGCCAGCAGCACTCACGGGACTCAAGAGACCCAGTACTTC. The chain employs TRBV2 and TRBJ2-5; TRBD2 is a possible D gene (6 bases). The CDR3 covers 14 residues. Germline loops: CDR1 SNHLY, CDR2 FYNNEI. Trimming cost V 6 bases and J 2 bases, with 13 bases left between them.

The chain uses TRBV5-4 and TRBJ2-7, with a weak D call TRBD2 (6 bases). The CDR3 has 16 amino acids. CDR1 and CDR2 from the germline V gene are SGHNT and YYREEE (reference sequence). Trimming stripped 5 bases from V and 3 bases from J, with 21 bases between. In nucleotides, the CDR3 is TGTGCCAGCAGTCCGGGACTCCAGCTTGGGAACTACGAGCAGTACTTC. Residues: CASSPGLQLGNYEQYF.

The rearrangement joins TRBV19 to TRBJ2-7, with D unclear. Trimming left V 5 bases short and J 4 bases short, with 18 bases between. CDR1 is LNHDA, CDR2 SQIVND, per germline (reference sequence). The CDR3 extends over 15 amino acids. CDR3 in amino acids: CASSELLGPSYEQYF. The CDR3 nucleotides are TGTGCCAGTAGTGAACTTCTCGGGCCCTCTTACGAGCAGTACTTC.

The DNA of the CDR3 is TGTGCCTGGAGTGTACGTCAGGACTATGGCTACACCTTC. Its protein is CAWSVRQDYGYTF. This rearrangement joins TRBV30 to TRBJ1-2; D is uncertain. V dropped 0 bases and J dropped 3 bases, with 8 bases sitting between them. This CDR3 is 13 amino acids long. Germline lookup yields CDR1 GTSNPN and CDR2 SVGIG (reference sequence).

J is TRBJ1-1 and V is TRBV6-4; D possibly corresponds to TRBD1 (5 bases). The CDR3 consists of 13 residues. V was pared by 10 bases and J by 4 bases, with 16 bases between. CDR1 and CDR2 (germline): MRHNA, SNTAGT. The CDR3 nucleotides read TGTGCCACTAGCATAGGGGTTGGCACTGAAGCTTTCTTT. It codes for CATSIGVGTEAFF.

V gene TRBV4-3 combines with J gene TRBJ1-5, with D unresolved. Trimming removed 0 bases at V and 0 bases at J, with 18 bases between. The length of the CDR3 is 19 residues. The germline V gene encodes CDR1 LGHNA and CDR2 YSLEER. The chain's CDR3 is CASSQDWAANHYSNQPQHF. The CDR3 DNA reads TGCGCCAGCAGCCAAGATTGGGCAGCGAACCACTATAGCAATCAGCCCCAGCATTTT.

V and J are TRBV11-2 and TRBJ2-6, with D possibly TRBD1 on 5 matching bases. This CDR3 is built from 19 residues. Germline V lookup: CDR1 SGHAT, CDR2 FQNNGV. V lost 5 bases to trimming and J lost 0 bases, with 20 bases between them. The CDR3 spells CASSPSLQKRGSGANVLTF. CDR3 bases: TGTGCCAGCAGCCCCTCCCTACAGAAAAGGGGCTCTGGGGCCAACGTCCTGACTTTC.

This clone appeared a single time. The chain is built from TRBV30 and TRBJ1-3; D not resolved. Per germline, CDR1 GTSNPN and CDR2 SVGIG (reference sequence). There are 12 residues in the CDR3. Trimming took 4 bases from V and 4 from J, leaving 8 bases between them. CDR3 in amino acids: CAWTGRGNTIYF. The CDR3, as DNA: TGTGCCTGGACGGGTCGGGGAAACACCATATATTTT.

V usage is TRBV23-1 and J usage is TRBJ1-5; 12 positions agree with TRBD1. TRBV23-1 is an ORF, with its function uncertain. J gave up 0 bases and V 2 bases, and 20 bases lay outside the gene matches. The CDR3 is made up of 23 amino acids. DNA of the CDR3: TGCGCCAGCAGTCAACGCCGGGACAGGGGGCTCGCAGTCCCTCGATATAGCAATCAGCCCCAGCATTTT. It codes for CASSQRRDRGLAVPRYSNQPQHF.

CDR3: CATGAGEIYDNEQFF. CDR3 DNA sequence: TGTGCCACCGGGGCGGGAGAAATATACGACAATGAGCAGTTCTTC. The chain couples TRBV6-5 to TRBJ2-1; 7 bases agree with TRBD2. The V and J ends lost 10 bases and 5 bases, in that order; junction bases with no gene match: 14. There are 15 residues in the CDR3. Per germline, CDR1 MNHEY and CDR2 SVGAGI.

The V and J genes are TRBV19 and TRBJ2-5, with 7 nucleotides matching TRBD1. After removal of 5 bases from V and 4 bases from J, the junction contained 7 bases not matched to a gene. CDR3 length equals 14 residues. CDR1 is LNHDA and CDR2 is SQIVND in the germline V gene (reference sequence). The CDR3: CASSPYDRAETQYF. The CDR3 DNA is TGTGCCAGTAGTCCTTACGACAGGGCAGAGACCCAGTACTTC. The full variable domain, rest sourced from reference TRBV19 and TRBJ2-5, is DGGITQSPKYLFRKEGQNVTLSCEQNLNHDAMYWYRQDPGQGLRLIYYSQIVNDFQKGDIAEGYSVSREKKESFPLTVTSAQKNPTAFYLCASSPYDRAETQYFGPGTRLLVL.

The J gene is TRBJ1-5, the V gene TRBV19; D may be TRBD1 (5 bases). This CDR3 has 13 residues. Trimming cost V 9 bases and J 0 bases, with 9 bases left between them. Germline lookup yields CDR1 LNHDA and CDR2 SQIVND (reference sequence). The CDR3 DNA follows: TGTGCCAGCAGGGATACTAGCAATCAGCCCCAGCATTTT. It encodes CASRDTSNQPQHF.

The rearrangement joins TRBV11-2 to TRBJ2-7; 15 nucleotides agree with TRBD2. From germline, CDR1 is SGHAT and CDR2 FQNNGV. With 1 base clipped from V and 5 bases from J, the junction kept 6 bases outside the gene matches. The CDR3 totals 17 residues. CDR3: CASSLGTSGRANHEQYF. The CDR3 bases are TGTGCCAGCAGCTTAGGGACTAGCGGGAGGGCCAACCACGAGCAGTACTTC.

CDR3 sequence: CASSLGGDEQFF. The CDR3 DNA is TGTGCCAGCAGCTTAGGGGGAGATGAGCAGTTCTTC. The chain links TRBV11-3 to TRBJ2-1, with D possibly being TRBD2 (5 bases). The CDR3 is 12 residues long. Germline V gives CDR1 SGHNT, CDR2 YENEEA. V was shortened by 1 base and J by 8 bases, with 6 bases between the two germline ends.

CDR3 nucleotides: TGCGCCAGCAGCTTGGATGACATGGAGACCGGGGAGCTGTTTTTT. As protein: CASSLDDMETGELFF. The chain uses TRBV5-1 and TRBJ2-2; D uncertain. Trimming shortened V by 0 bases and J by 5 bases, and 11 bases separated the two germline ends. The CDR3 consists of 15 residues. CDR1 is SGHRS, CDR2 YFSETQ, per germline.

The chain carries TRBV27 and TRBJ2-7, with D perhaps being TRBD1 or TRBD2 (5 bases each). Germline V gene sequence: CDR1 MNHEY, CDR2 SMNVEV (reference sequence). The V end was cut by 5 bases, the J end by 9 bases, with 20 bases between. The CDR3 is 14 residues long. DNA for the CDR3: TGTGCCAGCAGTCCAATGGGGACGGAAGAAGGGCAGTACTTC. It encodes CASSPMGTEEGQYF.

V gene TRBV5-1 combines with J gene TRBJ2-5; tentatively, D is TRBD1 or TRBD2 (6 bases each). CDR3 length equals 14 residues. Germline values: CDR1 SGHRS, CDR2 YFSETQ. V was shortened by 4 bases and J by 1 base, with 11 bases between the two germline ends. The CDR3 DNA reads as TGCGCCAGCAGCGGGGGGCAGTTCCAAGAGACCCAGTACTTC. Amino acids: CASSGGQFQETQYF.

The chain couples TRBV29-1 to TRBJ2-7, with 7 bases matching TRBD1. The ends lost 5 bases at V and 1 base at J; junction bases unmatched: 5. From germline, CDR1 is SQVTM and CDR2 ANQGSEA. The CDR3 totals 13 residues. CDR3 in amino acids: CSVQPGGSYEQYF. The CDR3 DNA follows: TGCAGCGTTCAACCAGGGGGTTCCTACGAGCAGTACTTC.

This chain joins TRBV9 and TRBJ1-4, with unresolved D. Germline V gene lookup returns CDR1 SGDLS and CDR2 YYNGEE. Trimming shortened V by 0 bases and J by 2 bases, and 8 bases separated the two germline ends. The CDR3 covers 15 residues. The CDR3 protein is CASSVEDHTNEKLFF. The DNA of the CDR3 is TGTGCCAGCAGCGTAGAGGATCACACTAATGAAAAACTGTTTTTT.